A selection of T cell receptor beta chains follows, all from one sample in a study of blood T cell repertoires in COVID-19. Libraries were prepared by immunoSEQ multiplex PCR; TCRdb keeps only in-frame clonotypes and omits some of them. The sample consists of about 220,000 clones, around 87% of them appearing once. Sequences were obtained from peripheral blood. The receptors derive from a woman under 40 who had recovered from COVID-19. CDR3s include the opening cysteine and the closing phenylalanine or tryptophan. A D gene is named only where the DNA matches it firmly. Rows may omit the clone size; those that give it use once, few, many or a size class.

-	TRBV10-3	TRBD1	TRBJ1-2	TGTGCCATCAACGAGGGGGCGGGTAATGGCTACACCTTC	CAINEGAGNGYTF
-	TRBV7-6	-	TRBJ2-3	TGTGCCAGCAGCTTAGGCCTTGGCACGATAGCGGATACGCAGTATTTT	CASSLGLGTIADTQYF
-	TRBV19	TRBD2	TRBJ2-7	TGTGCCAGTAGTATAACCTCTCAGGGAGCGGGGTTCTACGAGCAGTACTTC	CASSITSQGAGFYEQYF
-	TRBV25-1	-	TRBJ1-1	TGTGCCAGCAGTTCAGTGAACACTGAAGCTTTCTTT	CASSSVNTEAFF
-	TRBV15	-	TRBJ1-5	TGTGCCACCAGCAGAGCAATCAACACTGGCGGTAATCAGCCCCAGCATTTT	CATSRAINTGGNQPQHF
-	TRBV7-6	TRBD2	TRBJ2-5	TGTGCCAGCAGCGTAGGCCGGGGGGAACAAGAGACCCAGTACTTC	CASSVGRGEQETQYF
-	TRBV4-3	TRBD2	TRBJ2-3	TGCGCCAGCAGCAGGGCGGAGCGGGGGCCCCCCTTCCCGGCGACAGATACGCAGTATTTT	CASSRAERGPPFPATDTQYF
-	TRBV5-4	-	TRBJ1-2	TGTGCCAGCAGCTCGAAGCGGGGGTTTTATGGCTACACCTTC	CASSSKRGFYGYTF
-	TRBV5-4	TRBD2	TRBJ2-2	TGTGCCAGCAGCAGGGGACTAGCGTCCACCGGGGAGCTGTTTTTT	CASSRGLASTGELFF
-	TRBV30	-	TRBJ2-1	TGTGCCTGGTCGATGGCAATTAAAAAAGAGCAGTTCTTC	CAWSMAIKKEQFF
-	TRBV18	-	TRBJ2-7	TGTGCCAGCTCACCGGGGGCAGTCGGCGAGCAGTACTTC	CASSPGAVGEQYF
-	TRBV9	TRBD2	TRBJ2-1	TGTGCCAGCAGCGTAGGCGGCGGGGGGACCTACAATGAGCAGTTCTTC	CASSVGGGGTYNEQFF
-	TRBV5-1	TRBD1	TRBJ2-1	TGCGCCAGCCAGCCCCCGACAGGACAGGGCTTTGGTGAGCAGTTCTTC	CASQPPTGQGFGEQFF
-	TRBV6-2/TRBV6-3	-	TRBJ2-5	TGTGCCAGCAGTTACGAAGGGAGGATTTTAGGGACCCAGTACTTC	CASSYEGRILGTQYF
-	TRBV10-3	-	TRBJ2-5	TGTGCCATCAGTGAACAACGGGGTGCGCAGGAGACCCAGTACTTC	CAISEQRGAQETQYF
-	TRBV6-1	TRBD1	TRBJ2-5	TGTGCCAGCAGTGATGGGACAGGGGGCCTCCAAGAGACCCAGTACTTC	CASSDGTGGLQETQYF
-	TRBV20-1	-	TRBJ2-5	TGCAGTGTGGCAGCGGCAGAGACCCAGTACTTC	CSVAAAETQYF
-	TRBV29-1	-	TRBJ2-1	TGCAGCGTTGTATCAGGCACCTACAATGAGCAGTTCTTC	CSVVSGTYNEQFF
-	TRBV7-7	-	TRBJ1-4	TGTGCCAGCAGCTTAGATTGGGGGGTGAATGAAAAACTGTTTTTT	CASSLDWGVNEKLFF
-	TRBV5-6	TRBD1	TRBJ1-2	TGTGCCAGCAGCTTTCCGGGACAGGGCTACACCTTC	CASSFPGQGYTF
-	TRBV5-4	TRBD1	TRBJ2-5	TGTGCCAGCAGCTTGGCGGCCGGGACAGGGCTCTTCGAGACCCAGTACTTC	CASSLAAGTGLFETQYF
-	TRBV5-8	-	TRBJ2-7	TGTGCCAGCAGCTACTTCTACGAGCAGTACTTC	CASSYFYEQYF
-	TRBV4-1	TRBD2	TRBJ2-2	TGCGCCAGCAGCCAATTAGCGGGGGGCGAGGCCGGGGAGCTGTTTTTT	CASSQLAGGEAGELFF
few	TRBV5-1	-	TRBJ1-4	TGCGCCAGCAGCTCTACAGGGTTACCTAATGAAAAACTGTTTTTT	CASSSTGLPNEKLFF
-	TRBV11-2	TRBD1	TRBJ1-5	TGTGCCAGCAGCTTAGGAGGGGGCACCTATCAGCCCCAGCATTTT	CASSLGGGTYQPQHF
-	TRBV5-4	TRBD1	TRBJ2-7	TGTGCCAGCAGCAAGGGGACAGGGGGTTCCTACGAGCAGTACTTC	CASSKGTGGSYEQYF
once	TRBV10-3	-	TRBJ2-1	TGTGCCATCAGTGACGGCGGTAGCTCCTACAATGAGCAGTTCTTC	CAISDGGSSYNEQFF
-	TRBV21-1	-	TRBJ1-3	TGTGCCAGCAGCAAAGTTGAAAACAGGTCCTATTCTGGAAACACCATATATTTT	CASSKVENRSYSGNTIYF
once	TRBV19	TRBD1	TRBJ1-1	TGTGCCAGTAGTGTCAGGGGGCGGTACACTGAAGCTTTCTTT	CASSVRGRYTEAFF
-	TRBV7-2	-	TRBJ2-7	TGTGCCAGCAGCTTAGTAATTCCATTAGACGAGCAGTACTTC	CASSLVIPLDEQYF
-	TRBV10-2	TRBD2	TRBJ2-7	TGCGCCAGCAGTGACCCCGGACTAGTCGCCTACGAGCAGTACTTC	CASSDPGLVAYEQYF
-	TRBV10-3	-	TRBJ1-2	TGTGCCATCAGTGGGGGGGTATCCCTTAACTATGGCTACACCTTC	CAISGGVSLNYGYTF
-	TRBV30	-	TRBJ1-3	TGTGCCTGGACCAGAAACCGGGGGGCTGGAAACACCATATATTTT	CAWTRNRGAGNTIYF
-	TRBV7-9	-	TRBJ1-2	TGTGCCAGCAGCTTAGAGATTCGGGGCTACACCTTC	CASSLEIRGYTF
once	TRBV6-1	TRBD2	TRBJ2-2	TGTGCCAGCAGTGTCTCGGCTAGCGGGCAAAACACCGGGGAGCTGTTTTTT	CASSVSASGQNTGELFF
-	TRBV7-9	TRBD1	TRBJ1-1	TGTGCCAGCAGCCAGGACAGGGGGCTCGAAGCTTTCTTT	CASSQDRGLEAFF
-	TRBV9	TRBD2	TRBJ2-3	TGTGCCAGCAGCGTAAGCGGGAACCCAGATACGCAGTATTTT	CASSVSGNPDTQYF
-	TRBV7-2	-	TRBJ1-3	TGTGCCAGCAGCCTATTCGGAGGAAATGTCGGAAACACCATATATTTT	CASSLFGGNVGNTIYF
-	TRBV12-3/TRBV12-4	-	TRBJ2-7	TGTGCCAGCCTGAGGGTACCCTACGAGCAGTACTTC	CASLRVPYEQYF
-	TRBV2	-	TRBJ2-5	TGTGCCAGCAGTCCTCGTGGGGCGGGGCTCCAAGAGACCCAGTACTTC	CASSPRGAGLQETQYF
-	TRBV7-2	-	TRBJ1-1	TGTGCCAGCATCTTGACCGAGGGCTATACTGAAGCTTTCTTT	CASILTEGYTEAFF
-	TRBV5-5	TRBD2	TRBJ2-2	TGTGCCAGCAGCTTGCTTAGCGGGGGGGTGAACACCGGGGAGCTGTTTTTT	CASSLLSGGVNTGELFF
-	TRBV5-1	-	TRBJ2-5	TGCGCCAGCAGCTTGTTGGGTGCGGCCGGAGAGACCCAGTACTTC	CASSLLGAAGETQYF
-	TRBV6-5	-	TRBJ1-3	TGTGCCAGCAGCGGAGGGACGGCAGGAAACACCATATATTTT	CASSGGTAGNTIYF
few	TRBV5-4	TRBD1	TRBJ2-7	TGTGCCAGCAGCCCACCGGACAGGGGGCTTCACGAGCAGTACTTC	CASSPPDRGLHEQYF
-	TRBV4-2	-	TRBJ1-2	TGTGCCAGCAGCCAGGGCGGAGGGCAGCTCTATGGCTACACCTTC	CASSQGGGQLYGYTF
medium-sized	TRBV7-2	TRBD1	TRBJ2-5	TGTGCCAGCAGCTTCCGGACAGGTTCAGAGACCCAGTACTTC	CASSFRTGSETQYF
-	TRBV10-1	TRBD1	TRBJ2-7	TGCGCCAGCAGTGGTGACAGGGACTACGAGCAGTACTTC	CASSGDRDYEQYF
-	TRBV15	TRBD1	TRBJ1-5	TGTGCCACCAGCAGAGAGGGACAGCCCGTCGGTCAGCCCCAGCATTTT	CATSREGQPVGQPQHF
few	TRBV12-3/TRBV12-4	-	TRBJ1-2	TGTGCCAGCAGTTGGGGCCCACGCTACACCTTC	CASSWGPRYTF